This TCR beta chain came from a study of cytomegalovirus exposure and HLA in healthy donors. Study-wide results and limits: Three CMV-associated chains were confirmed in vitro to be specific for CMV antigens.

This clone was recorded a few times. Its antigen is still unknown. Germline CDR1 reads MDHEN; CDR2 reads SYDVKM. Trimming left V 5 bases short and J 3 bases short, with 13 bases between. The CDR3 has 14 residues. The PCR had 60 Vbeta and 13 Jbeta primers. TCRdb keeps only in-frame clones here, not all; method: immunoSEQ multiplex PCR. The sample carries some 200,000 clones, 75% to 90% recorded once. The gene calls are TRBV28 and TRBJ1-2; no clear D. Sequenced material: PBMCs. The sequence derives from a man aged 50 to 59 in good health and CMV-seronegative. The CDR3 protein is CASSTPGGHYGYTF. The DNA of the CDR3 is TGTGCCAGCAGTACGCCGGGAGGACACTATGGCTACACCTTC.